This record covers a single T cell receptor beta chain. This sample was taken from a study of blood T cell repertoires in COVID-19. The CDR3 runs 16 residues. V was clipped by 7 bases and J by 3 bases, with 21 bases between them. Germline CDR1 PRHDT, CDR2 FYEKMQ (reference sequence). Here immunoSEQ multiplex PCR was the method, and the copy in TCRdb shows in-frame clones only, minus some. The sample includes around 300,000 clones, 65% to 90% of them seen just once. The sequenced sample consisted of peripheral blood. V is TRBV13 and J is TRBJ1-2; a weak D match, TRBD1 (6 bases). This clonotype originated in a human donor in a cohort sampled during active COVID-19. CDR3 region: CASTPLGGTRHYGYTF. In nucleotides, the CDR3 is TGTGCCAGCACCCCCTTAGGGGGTACCCGCCACTATGGCTACACCTTC.